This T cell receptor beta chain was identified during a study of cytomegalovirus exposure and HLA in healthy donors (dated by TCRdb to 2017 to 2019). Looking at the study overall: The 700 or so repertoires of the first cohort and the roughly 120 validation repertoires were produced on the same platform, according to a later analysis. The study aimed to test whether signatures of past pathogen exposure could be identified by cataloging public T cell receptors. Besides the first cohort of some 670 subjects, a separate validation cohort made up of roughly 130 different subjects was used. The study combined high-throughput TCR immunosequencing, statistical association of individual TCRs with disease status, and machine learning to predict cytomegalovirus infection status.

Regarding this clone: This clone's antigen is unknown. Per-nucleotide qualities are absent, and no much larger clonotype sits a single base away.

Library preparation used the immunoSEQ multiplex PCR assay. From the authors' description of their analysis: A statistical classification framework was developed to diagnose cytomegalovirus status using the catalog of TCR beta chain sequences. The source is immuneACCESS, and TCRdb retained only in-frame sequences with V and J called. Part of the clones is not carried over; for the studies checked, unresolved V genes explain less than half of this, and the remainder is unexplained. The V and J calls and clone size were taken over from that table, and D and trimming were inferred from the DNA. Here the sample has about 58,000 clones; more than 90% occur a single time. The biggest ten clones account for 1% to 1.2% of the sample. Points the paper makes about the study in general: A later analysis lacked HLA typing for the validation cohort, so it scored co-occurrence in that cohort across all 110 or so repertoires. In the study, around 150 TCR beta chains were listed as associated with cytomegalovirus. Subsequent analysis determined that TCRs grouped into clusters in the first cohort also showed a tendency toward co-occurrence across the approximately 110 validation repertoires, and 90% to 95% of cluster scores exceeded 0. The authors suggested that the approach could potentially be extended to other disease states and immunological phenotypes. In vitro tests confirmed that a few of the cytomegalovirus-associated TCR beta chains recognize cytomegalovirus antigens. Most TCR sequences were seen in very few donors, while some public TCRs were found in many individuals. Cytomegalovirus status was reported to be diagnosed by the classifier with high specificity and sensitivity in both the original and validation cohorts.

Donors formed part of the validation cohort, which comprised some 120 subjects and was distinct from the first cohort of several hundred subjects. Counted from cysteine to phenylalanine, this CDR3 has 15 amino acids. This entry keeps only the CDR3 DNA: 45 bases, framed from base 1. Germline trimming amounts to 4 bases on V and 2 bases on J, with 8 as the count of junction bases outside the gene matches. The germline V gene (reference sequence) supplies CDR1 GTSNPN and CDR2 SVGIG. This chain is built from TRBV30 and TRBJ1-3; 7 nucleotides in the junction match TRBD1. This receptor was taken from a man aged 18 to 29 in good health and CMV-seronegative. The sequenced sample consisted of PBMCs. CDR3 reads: CAWTDRVSTGNTIYF. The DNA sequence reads TGTGCCTGGACAGACAGGGTTTCTACTGGAAACACCATATATTTT.